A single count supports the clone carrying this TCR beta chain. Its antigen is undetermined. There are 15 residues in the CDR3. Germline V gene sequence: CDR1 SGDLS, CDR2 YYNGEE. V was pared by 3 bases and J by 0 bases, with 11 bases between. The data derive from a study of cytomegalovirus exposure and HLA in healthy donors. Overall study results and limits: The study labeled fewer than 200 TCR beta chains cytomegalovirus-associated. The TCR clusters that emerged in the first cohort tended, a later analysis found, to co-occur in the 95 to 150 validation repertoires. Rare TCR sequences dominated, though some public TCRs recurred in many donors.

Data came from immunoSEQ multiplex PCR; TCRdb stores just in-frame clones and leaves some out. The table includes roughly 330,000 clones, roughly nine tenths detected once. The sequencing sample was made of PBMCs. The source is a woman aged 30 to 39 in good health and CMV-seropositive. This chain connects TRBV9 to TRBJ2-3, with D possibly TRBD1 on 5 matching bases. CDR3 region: CASSADSASTDTQYF. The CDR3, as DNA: TGTGCCAGCAGCGCAGACAGTGCTAGCACAGATACGCAGTATTTT.